This T cell receptor beta chain derives from a study of blood T cell repertoires in COVID-19. Study-level background: Recovered participants had two consecutive negative NP/OP PCR tests, healthcare professional clearance, or symptom resolution.

The CDR3 is made up of 15 amino acids. CDR1 is LGHNA and CDR2 is YNFKEQ in the germline V gene. Between the trimmed V and J ends, which lost 2 bases and 0 bases, there was a span of 10 bases. TCRdb's table, derived via immunoSEQ multiplex PCR, lists solely in-frame clones and lacks some. The table records about 210,000 clones, roughly 86% of them present only once. Across about two dozen US areas, participants ranged in age from roughly 18 to 95 years. The receptor comes from a woman aged 40 to 50 in a cohort exposed to, infected with or recovered from COVID-19 (not recorded which). The chain recombines TRBV4-2 with TRBJ1-2, with D unresolved. Input material: PBMCs or T cells enriched from blood (not recorded which). Written as DNA, the CDR3 is TGTGCCAGCAGCCAAATAGCAGAAACTAACTATGGCTACACCTTC. Protein: CASSQIAETNYGYTF.